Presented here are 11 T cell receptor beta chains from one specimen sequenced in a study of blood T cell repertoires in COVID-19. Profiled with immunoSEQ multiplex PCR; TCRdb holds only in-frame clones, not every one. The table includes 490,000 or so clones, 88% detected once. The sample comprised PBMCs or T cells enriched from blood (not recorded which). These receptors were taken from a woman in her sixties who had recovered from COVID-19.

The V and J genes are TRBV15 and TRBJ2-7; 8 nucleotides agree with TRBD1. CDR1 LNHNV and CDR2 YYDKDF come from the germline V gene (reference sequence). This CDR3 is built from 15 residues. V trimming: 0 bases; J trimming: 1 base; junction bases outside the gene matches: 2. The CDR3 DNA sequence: TGTGCCACCAGCAGAGATGGGACAGGATCCTACGAGCAGTACGTC. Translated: CATSRDGTGSYEQYV.

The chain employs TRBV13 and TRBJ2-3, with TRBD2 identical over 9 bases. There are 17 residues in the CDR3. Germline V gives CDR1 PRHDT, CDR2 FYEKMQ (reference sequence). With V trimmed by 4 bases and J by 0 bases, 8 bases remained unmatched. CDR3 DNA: TGTGCCAGCAGCTCGTTGAGCGGGGGGTTAAGCACAGATACGCAGTATTTT. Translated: CASSSLSGGLSTDTQYF.

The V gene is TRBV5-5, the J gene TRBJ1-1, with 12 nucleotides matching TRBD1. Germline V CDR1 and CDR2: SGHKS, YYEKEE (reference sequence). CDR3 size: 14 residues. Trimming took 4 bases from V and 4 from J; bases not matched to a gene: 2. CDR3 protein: CASSGTGGFTEAFF. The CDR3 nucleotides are TGTGCCAGCAGCGGGACAGGGGGCTTCACTGAAGCTTTCTTT.

The DNA of the CDR3 is TGTGCCAGCAGCCAAGGACAGGGAACTAATGAAAAACTGTTTTTT. This sequence encodes CASSQGQGTNEKLFF. J is TRBJ1-4 and V is TRBV14, with 7 bases identical to TRBD1. This CDR3 spans 15 amino acids. Germline values: CDR1 SGHDN, CDR2 FVKESK. Trimming removed 1 base from V and 1 base from J; junction bases left unmatched: 0.

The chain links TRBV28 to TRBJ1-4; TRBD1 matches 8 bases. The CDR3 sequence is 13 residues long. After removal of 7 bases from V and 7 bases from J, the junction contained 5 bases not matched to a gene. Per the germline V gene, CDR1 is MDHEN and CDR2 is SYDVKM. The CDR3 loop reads CASTVTGVEKLFF. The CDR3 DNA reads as TGTGCCAGCACCGTGACAGGGGTTGAAAAACTGTTTTTT. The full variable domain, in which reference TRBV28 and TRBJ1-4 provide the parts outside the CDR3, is DVKVTQSSRYLVKRTGEKVFLECVQDMDHENMFWYRQDPGLGLRLIYFSYDVKMKEKGDIPEGYSVSREKKERFSLILESASTNQTSMYLCASTVTGVEKLFFGSGTQLSVL.

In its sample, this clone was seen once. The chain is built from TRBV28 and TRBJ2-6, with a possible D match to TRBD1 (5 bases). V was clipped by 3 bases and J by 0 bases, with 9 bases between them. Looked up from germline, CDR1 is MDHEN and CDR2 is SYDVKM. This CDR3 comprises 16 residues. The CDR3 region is CASSFRVPSGANVLTF. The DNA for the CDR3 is TGTGCCAGCAGTTTCAGGGTCCCCTCTGGGGCCAACGTCCTGACTTTC.

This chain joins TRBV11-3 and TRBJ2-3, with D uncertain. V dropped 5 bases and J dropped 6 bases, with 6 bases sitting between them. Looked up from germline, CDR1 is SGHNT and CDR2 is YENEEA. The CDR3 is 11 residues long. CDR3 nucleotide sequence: TGTGCCAGCAGCGGCTGGGATACGCAGTATTTT. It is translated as CASSGWDTQYF.

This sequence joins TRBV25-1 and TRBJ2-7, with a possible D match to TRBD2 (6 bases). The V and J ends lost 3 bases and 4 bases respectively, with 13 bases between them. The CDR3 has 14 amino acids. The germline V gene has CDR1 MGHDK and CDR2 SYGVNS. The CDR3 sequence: CASSEQGLGYEQYF. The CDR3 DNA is TGTGCCAGCAGTGAGCAGGGACTTGGGTACGAGCAGTACTTC.

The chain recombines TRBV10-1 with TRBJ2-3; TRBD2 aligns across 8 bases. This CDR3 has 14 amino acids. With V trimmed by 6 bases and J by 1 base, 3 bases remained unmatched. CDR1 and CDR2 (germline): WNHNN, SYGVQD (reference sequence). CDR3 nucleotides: TGCGCCAGCAGCATTAGCGGGGGCACAGATACGCAGTATTTT. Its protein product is CASSISGGTDTQYF.

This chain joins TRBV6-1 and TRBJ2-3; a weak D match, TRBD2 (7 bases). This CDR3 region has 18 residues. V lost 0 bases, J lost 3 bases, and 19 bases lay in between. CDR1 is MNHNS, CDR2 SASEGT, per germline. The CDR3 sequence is CASSEALLAGAITDTQYF. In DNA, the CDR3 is TGTGCCAGCAGTGAAGCGCTTCTGGCGGGGGCGATTACAGATACGCAGTATTTT.

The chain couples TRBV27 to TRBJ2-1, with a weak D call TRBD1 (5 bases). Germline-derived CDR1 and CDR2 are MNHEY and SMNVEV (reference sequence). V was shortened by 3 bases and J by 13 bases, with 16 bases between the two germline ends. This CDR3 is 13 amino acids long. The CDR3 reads CASSLFRGREQFF. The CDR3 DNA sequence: TGTGCCAGCAGTTTGTTTAGGGGCCGAGAACAGTTCTTC.